A selection of T cell receptor beta chains follows, all from one sample in a study of blood T cell repertoires in COVID-19. Some clones are missing from TCRdb's copy, which holds only in-frame ones; the method was immunoSEQ multiplex PCR. The sample records about 120,000 clones, 75% to 85% being singletons. Sequencing was done on a sample of peripheral blood. Every receptor here comes from a man aged 65 to 85 with acute or convalescent COVID-19. Each CDR3 is given with its conserved first and last residue. D genes are given only for firm matches. A row's size may be missing; if present it is once, few, many or a size class.

D | J | V | length | size | CDR3 | DNA
- | TRBJ2-7 | TRBV5-1 | 17 | - | CASSLAPTSQKPYEQYF | TGCGCCAGCAGCTTGGCCCCGACATCCCAGAAACCTTACGAGCAGTACTTC
- | TRBJ1-4 | TRBV6-5 | 14 | once | CASSSRGTGEKLFF | TGTGCCAGCAGCTCAAGGGGTACGGGTGAAAAACTGTTTTTT
- | TRBJ1-1 | TRBV2 | 13 | - | CASSGTGHAEAFF | TGTGCCAGCAGTGGAACAGGGCACGCTGAAGCTTTCTTT
TRBD2 | TRBJ2-1 | TRBV5-4 | 15 | - | CASSGGGRAGNEQFF | TGTGCCAGCAGCGGGGGCGGGAGGGCCGGTAATGAGCAGTTCTTC
TRBD1 | TRBJ2-1 | TRBV5-1 | 17 | - | CASSLAALTRGNNEQFF | TGCGCCAGCAGCTTGGCGGCGCTCACCAGGGGGAACAATGAGCAGTTCTTC
TRBD2 | TRBJ2-1 | TRBV30 | 15 | - | CAWSVGTSGYNEQFF | TGTGCCTGGAGTGTAGGAACTAGCGGGTACAATGAGCAGTTCTTC
TRBD2 | TRBJ2-1 | TRBV18 | 16 | - | CASSPPLAGGPNEQFF | TGTGCCAGCTCACCCCCGCTAGCGGGAGGGCCGAATGAGCAGTTCTTC
TRBD1 | TRBJ1-3 | TRBV28 | 15 | - | CASSSTGAIGNTIYF | TGTGCCAGCAGCAGCACAGGGGCGATTGGAAACACCATATATTTT
- | TRBJ1-2 | TRBV6-5 | 13 | - | CASRLAGDYGYTF | TGTGCCAGCAGGCTAGCTGGGGACTATGGCTACACCTTC
- | TRBJ1-6 | TRBV3-1/TRBV3-2 | 14 | - | CASSQVQGHSPLHF | TGTGCCAGCAGCCAAGTGCAGGGGCATTCACCCCTCCACTTT
- | TRBJ2-7 | TRBV5-1 | 13 | - | CASSVPGAYEQYF | TGCGCCAGCAGCGTACCGGGGGCCTACGAGCAGTACTTC
TRBD1 | TRBJ2-2 | TRBV12-5 | 16 | - | CASGLDPGGNTGELFF | TGTGCTAGTGGTTTGGACCCAGGGGGTAACACCGGGGAGCTGTTTTTT
- | TRBJ1-3 | TRBV7-2 | 15 | - | CASSAMQGSGNTIYF | TGTGCCAGCAGCGCCATGCAGGGCTCTGGAAACACCATATATTTT
TRBD1 | TRBJ1-1 | TRBV5-1 | 14 | - | CASSAQGVNTEAFF | TGCGCCAGCAGCGCCCAGGGGGTGAACACTGAAGCTTTCTTT
- | TRBJ1-5 | TRBV28 | 16 | - | CASSSGVRGVNQPQHF | TGTGCCAGCAGCTCGGGGGTGAGGGGTGTTAATCAGCCCCAGCATTTT
- | TRBJ1-4 | TRBV27 | 17 | - | CASRSQGWVDLNEKLFF | TGTGCCAGCAGGTCACAGGGTTGGGTGGACCTTAATGAAAAACTGTTTTTT
- | TRBJ1-4 | TRBV12-3/TRBV12-4 | 12 | - | CASRRAGTDLFF | TGTGCCAGCAGAAGGGCGGGTACCGATCTGTTTTTT
- | TRBJ2-1 | TRBV5-4 | 15 | few | CASSPQGLGGDEQFF | TGTGCCAGCAGCCCACAGGGGCTGGGGGGCGATGAGCAGTTCTTC
TRBD1 | TRBJ2-7 | TRBV6-2/TRBV6-3 | 15 | - | CASSLMGDRVYEQYF | TGTGCCAGCAGCCTGATGGGGGACAGGGTATACGAGCAGTACTTC
- | TRBJ1-2 | TRBV18 | 15 | - | CASSPPPGMSYGYTF | TGTGCCAGCTCACCACCCCCGGGTATGAGCTATGGCTACACCTTC
TRBD1 | TRBJ1-3 | TRBV5-4 | 17 | - | CASSSGGGTAAGNTIYF | TGTGCCAGCAGCTCCGGGGGGGGGACAGCGGCTGGAAACACCATATATTTT
TRBD1 | TRBJ2-7 | TRBV29-1 | 11 | few | CSTRDSYEQYF | TGCAGCACAAGGGACAGCTACGAGCAGTACTTC
- | TRBJ1-5 | TRBV10-2 | 13 | - | CASSAVYNQPQHF | TGCGCCAGCAGTGCGGTCTACAATCAGCCCCAGCATTTT
- | TRBJ2-5 | TRBV6-5 | 13 | - | CASQKSVKETQYF | TGTGCCAGCCAGAAGAGCGTAAAAGAGACCCAGTACTTC
TRBD1 | TRBJ1-1 | TRBV10-1 | 15 | - | CASSKPGQGNTEAFF | TGCGCCAGCAGTAAGCCCGGACAGGGGAACACTGAAGCTTTCTTT
- | TRBJ2-7 | TRBV6-5 | 14 | - | CASSYGGERSEQYF | TGTGCCAGCAGTTACGGCGGGGAGCGGAGCGAGCAGTACTTC
TRBD1 | TRBJ2-1 | TRBV6-6 | 14 | - | CASRAQGYYNEQFF | TGTGCCAGCAGGGCACAGGGGTACTACAATGAGCAGTTCTTC
- | TRBJ2-3 | TRBV3-1/TRBV3-2 | 15 | - | CASSPRGGGTDTQYF | TGTGCCAGCAGCCCCCGGGGCGGGGGCACAGATACGCAGTATTTT
TRBD1 | TRBJ2-1 | TRBV5-6 | 14 | few | CASSTGGGTGEQFF | TGTGCCAGCAGCACTGGGGGCGGGACAGGAGAGCAGTTCTTC
TRBD2 | TRBJ2-1 | TRBV7-2 | 19 | - | CASSRRSPSGRLIYNEQFF | TGTGCCAGCAGCCGCAGAAGTCCTAGCGGAAGGCTTATTTACAATGAGCAGTTCTTC
TRBD2 | TRBJ2-1 | TRBV3-1/TRBV3-2 | 15 | - | CASSQAILAGAEQFF | TGTGCCAGCAGCCAAGCAATTCTAGCGGGGGCTGAGCAGTTCTTC
- | TRBJ1-1 | TRBV18 | 15 | - | CASSPITGLRTEAFF | TGTGCCAGCTCACCCATTACAGGGCTAAGAACCGAAGCTTTCTTT
- | TRBJ1-1 | TRBV5-1 | 15 | - | CASSLGWTPNTEAFF | TGCGCCAGCAGCTTGGGGTGGACACCGAACACTGAAGCTTTCTTT
- | TRBJ2-3 | TRBV6-5 | 12 | once | CASSARPDTQYF | TGTGCCAGCAGCGCCAGGCCCGATACGCAGTATTTT
- | TRBJ2-2 | TRBV10-1 | 16 | - | CASSDLSILGSGELFF | TGCGCCAGCAGTGATTTGAGTATCCTCGGGTCCGGGGAGCTGTTTTTT
TRBD1 | TRBJ1-5 | TRBV29-1 | 13 | - | CSVGQGLNQPQHF | TGCAGCGTTGGACAGGGGCTAAATCAGCCCCAGCATTTT
- | TRBJ2-7 | TRBV28 | 13 | - | CASTGLSSYEQYF | TGTGCCAGCACAGGGCTGAGCTCCTACGAGCAGTACTTC
- | TRBJ1-6 | TRBV5-1 | 15 | - | CASRPTAGDNSPLHF | TGCGCCAGCAGACCGACGGCGGGAGATAATTCACCCCTCCACTTT
- | TRBJ2-2 | TRBV28 | 15 | - | CASSSHGGGTGELFF | TGTGCCAGCAGTTCCCACGGGGGAGGCACCGGGGAGCTGTTTTTT
TRBD1 | TRBJ2-3 | TRBV2 | 14 | few | CASSAQGSTDTQYF | TGTGCCAGCAGTGCACAGGGGAGCACAGATACGCAGTATTTT
TRBD2 | TRBJ2-7 | TRBV5-4 | 12 | - | CASSSGRGYEYF | TGTGCCAGCAGCTCCGGGAGGGGATATGAGTACTTC
TRBD1 | TRBJ1-3 | TRBV6-5 | 15 | - | CASSYQGAIGNTIYF | TGTGCCAGCAGTTACCAGGGGGCGATTGGAAACACCATATATTTT
TRBD1 | TRBJ2-2 | TRBV11-1 | 16 | - | CASSPGQGAAAGELFF | TGTGCCAGCAGCCCCGGACAGGGGGCAGCTGCCGGGGAGCTGTTTTTT
TRBD2 | TRBJ2-1 | TRBV5-4 | 15 | - | CASSSSSGGLLEQFF | TGTGCCAGCAGCAGTTCTAGCGGGGGGTTGCTTGAGCAGTTCTTC
- | TRBJ2-2 | TRBV7-3 | 14 | - | CASSRQGGTGELFF | TGTGCCAGCAGCCGCCAGGGGGGCACCGGGGAGCTGTTTTTT
- | TRBJ1-2 | TRBV27 | 16 | once | CASSLNAGGIHYGYTF | TGTGCCAGCAGTCTCAACGCGGGGGGGATTCACTATGGCTACACCTTC
TRBD1 | TRBJ1-2 | TRBV24-1 | 13 | few | CAVSGQGMYGYTF | TGTGCCGTGTCTGGACAGGGGATGTATGGCTACACCTTC
- | TRBJ1-1 | TRBV5-4 | 12 | - | CASSSEGGRAFF | TGTGCCAGCAGCTCCGAGGGGGGGCGGGCTTTCTTT
- | TRBJ1-5 | TRBV11-2 | 16 | - | CASSPGDSGGNQPQHF | TGTGCCAGCAGCCCAGGGGATTCCGGGGGCAATCAGCCCCAGCATTTT
- | TRBJ1-4 | TRBV6-1 | 15 | few | CASSEAVANEGKLFF | TGTGCCAGCAGTGAAGCGGTAGCAAACGAGGGAAAACTGTTTTTT
- | TRBJ2-5 | TRBV11-2 | 12 | - | CASTSSRETQYF | TGTGCCAGCACCTCTAGTAGGGAGACCCAGTACTTC
TRBD1 | TRBJ2-5 | TRBV10-3 | 15 | - | CAINRDRGTQETQYF | TGTGCCATCAATCGCGACAGGGGTACCCAAGAGACCCAGTACTTC
- | TRBJ1-4 | TRBV3-1/TRBV3-2 | 15 | few | CASSQVGRGYEKLFF | TGTGCCAGCAGCCAAGTTGGTAGGGGTTACGAAAAACTGTTTTTT
- | TRBJ2-7 | TRBV15 | 15 | - | CATSRRYQGSDEQYF | TGTGCCACCAGCAGACGGTATCAGGGTTCGGACGAGCAGTACTTC
- | TRBJ2-3 | TRBV30 | 12 | - | CAWSSGTDTQYF | TGTGCCTGGAGTAGCGGGACAGATACGCAGTATTTT